The present TCR delta chain was sequenced within a study of gamma-delta T cells after stem cell transplantation. This CDR3 is 21 amino acids long. Germline loops: CDR1 TSWWSYY, CDR2 QGS. The V and J ends lost 2 bases and 0 bases, in that order; junction bases with no gene match: 21. This clone was detected a few times. TCRdb re-analyzed the RT-PCR reads via CATT. This table holds about 1,400 delta-chain clones, around 2.5% found once. The receptor's source is a human donor. It is not recorded whose cells these are; they may come from a transplant donor. The rearrangement uses TRDV1 and TRDJ1; 7 bases fit TRDD3. Input material: gamma-delta T cells. CDR3 sequence (DNA): TGTGCTCTTGGGGAAGTGGTACTGTACTGGGAGGGGGATGATTACACCGATAAACTCATCTTT. As protein: CALGEVVLYWEGDDYTDKLIF.